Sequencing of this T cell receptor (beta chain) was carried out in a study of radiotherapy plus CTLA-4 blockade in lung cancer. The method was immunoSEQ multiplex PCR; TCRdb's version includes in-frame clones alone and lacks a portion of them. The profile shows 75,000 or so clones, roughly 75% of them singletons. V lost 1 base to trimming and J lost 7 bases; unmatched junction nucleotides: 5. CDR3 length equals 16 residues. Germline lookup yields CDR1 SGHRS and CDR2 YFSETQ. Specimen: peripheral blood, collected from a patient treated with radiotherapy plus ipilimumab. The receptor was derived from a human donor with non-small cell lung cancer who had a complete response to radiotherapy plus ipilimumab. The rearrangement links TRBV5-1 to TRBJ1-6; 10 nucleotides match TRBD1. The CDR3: CASSLNGQGENSPLHF. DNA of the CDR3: TGCGCCAGCAGCTTGAATGGACAGGGGGAGAATTCACCCCTCCACTTT.